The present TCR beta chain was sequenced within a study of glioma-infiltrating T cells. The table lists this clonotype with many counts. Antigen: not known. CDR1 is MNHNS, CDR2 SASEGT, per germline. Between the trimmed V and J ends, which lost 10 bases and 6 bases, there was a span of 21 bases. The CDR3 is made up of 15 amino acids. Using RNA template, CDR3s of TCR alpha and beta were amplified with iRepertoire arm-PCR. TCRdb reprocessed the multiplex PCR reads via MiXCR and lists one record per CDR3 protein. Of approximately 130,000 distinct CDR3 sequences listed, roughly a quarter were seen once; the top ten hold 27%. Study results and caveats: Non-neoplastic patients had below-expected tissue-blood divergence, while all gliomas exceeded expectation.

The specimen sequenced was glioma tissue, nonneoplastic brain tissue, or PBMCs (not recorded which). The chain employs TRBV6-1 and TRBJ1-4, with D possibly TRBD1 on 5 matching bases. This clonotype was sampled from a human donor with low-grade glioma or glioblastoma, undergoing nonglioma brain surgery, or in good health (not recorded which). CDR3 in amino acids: CANPEVEGVDEKLFF. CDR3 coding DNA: TGTGCCAACCCTGAGGTTGAAGGGGTGGATGAAAAACTGTTTTTT.